This T cell receptor (beta chain) was observed in a study of early T cells in non-severe SARS-CoV-2 infection. TCRdb used MiXCR to reprocess the 5' RACE reads, holding one entry per CDR3 protein. The sample lists around 110,000 distinct CDR3 sequences, roughly 11% occurring once. Germline values: CDR1 MNHEY, CDR2 SMNVEV (reference sequence). After removal of 4 bases from V and 9 bases from J, the junction contained 12 bases not matched to a gene. This CDR3 has 17 residues. The sequence was collected from an adult who was a healthcare worker with PCR-confirmed SARS-CoV-2 infection or an uninfected control (not recorded which). What was sequenced was whole blood. The chain employs TRBV27 and TRBJ2-1, with 13 nucleotides matching TRBD2. CDR3 in amino acids: CASSSLGLAGPNGEQFF. The CDR3 DNA sequence: TGTGCCAGCAGTTCCCTGGGACTAGCGGGACCTAATGGTGAGCAGTTCTTC.